The T cell receptor (beta chain) under discussion was sequenced for a study of cytomegalovirus exposure and HLA in healthy donors. CDR3 length equals 16 residues. Germline lookup yields CDR1 SGHRS and CDR2 YFSETQ. V lost 5 bases, J lost 4 bases, and 13 bases stayed unmatched. Note on this clone: Its target is unknown.

Study-level results: Upon later analysis, TCR association rates were observed to vary by HLA locus, being highest for DRB1 and lowest for HLA-C. There was a cluster of highly shared sequence variants that was likely a sequencing artifact. Some TCR beta chains (more than 150 of them) were listed as cytomegalovirus-associated.

A multiplex PCR was run with 60 Vbeta primers and 13 Jbeta primers. This table comes from immunoSEQ multiplex PCR, and its TCRdb copy is limited to in-frame clones, with some not included. This table has about 110,000 clones, around two thirds appearing once. The specimen sequenced was PBMCs. J is TRBJ2-5 and V is TRBV5-1, with TRBD2 matching over 8 bases. This receptor was taken from a man in his forties or fifties in good health and CMV-seropositive. CDR3: CASRGGVAGPRETQYF. For the CDR3, the DNA is TGCGCCAGCAGGGGAGGGGTAGCGGGGCCTCGAGAGACCCAGTACTTC. The complete variable domain, with remaining parts taken from reference TRBV5-1 and TRBJ2-5, reads KAGVTQTPRYLIKTRGQQVTLSCSPISGHRSVSWYQQTPGQGLQFLFEYFSETQRNKGNFPGRFSGRQFSNSRSEMNVSTLELGDSALYLCASRGGVAGPRETQYFGPGTRLLVL.